These 31 T cell receptor beta chains originate from one sample sequenced in a study of OX40 agonist ivuxolimab in advanced cancers. Some clones are missing from TCRdb's copy, which holds only in-frame ones; the method was immunoSEQ multiplex PCR. Of 90,000 to 130,000 clones listed, approximately 89% are singletons. The sequenced sample was CD4+ or CD8+ T cells sorted from blood, obtained in a trial of the OX40 agonist ivuxolimab. These TCRs come from an adult with an advanced solid tumor such as melanoma, head and neck, liver or kidney cancer.

V is TRBV18 and J is TRBJ2-6; 11 nucleotides agree with TRBD1. This CDR3 region has 18 residues. V lost 5 bases and J lost 3; bases outside the gene matches: 9. In germline, CDR1 is KGHSH, CDR2 LQKENI. DNA of the CDR3: TGTGCCAGCTCAAGAGGACAGGGGGCGTCCTTTGGGGCCAACGTCCTGACTTTC. It is translated as CASSRGQGASFGANVLTF.

The chain recombines TRBV6-5 with TRBJ2-6; TRBD1 is a possible D gene (6 bases). Trimming shortened V by 8 bases and J by 2 bases, and 10 bases separated the two germline ends. The CDR3 runs 14 residues. Germline V gives CDR1 MNHEY, CDR2 SVGAGI. CDR3: CASRTAAGANVLTF. The CDR3 nucleotides are TGTGCCAGCCGGACAGCAGCTGGGGCCAACGTCCTGACTTTC.

The chain employs TRBV6-5 and TRBJ1-1; D is uncertain. The CDR3 runs 13 residues. Per the germline V gene, CDR1 is MNHEY and CDR2 is SVGAGI. V lost 0 bases and J lost 7, with 9 bases in between. The CDR3: CASSYSRGDEAFF. In DNA form, the CDR3 reads TGTGCCAGCAGTTACTCTCGGGGAGATGAAGCTTTCTTT.

V gene TRBV10-3 combines with J gene TRBJ1-1, with 7 bases fitting TRBD1. Germline V gene sequence: CDR1 ENHRY, CDR2 SYGVKD. The V gene end was trimmed by 6 bases and the J gene end by 1 base; junction bases not matched to a gene: 8. The CDR3 totals 15 residues. CDR3 coding DNA: TGTGCCATCAGGATCTCCGGGACAGAGAACACTGAAGCTTTCTTT. Protein sequence: CAIRISGTENTEAFF.

The V gene is TRBV2, the J gene TRBJ2-7, with 10 bases that match TRBD1. The CDR3 spans 14 residues. V shed 3 bases, J shed 7 bases, and the junction held 6 bases outside the gene matches. Germline loops: CDR1 SNHLY, CDR2 FYNNEI. DNA of the CDR3: TGTGCCAGCAGTGAGTGGAGGGGACAGGGGGAGCAGTACTTC. Amino acid sequence: CASSEWRGQGEQYF.

V and J are TRBV18 and TRBJ2-5; D call uncertain. Trimming took off 0 bases at V and 1 base at J, with 6 bases between the two ends. Germline assignment: CDR1 KGHSH and CDR2 LQKENI. CDR3 size: 14 residues. The CDR3 spells CASSPPQVQETQYF. In DNA, the CDR3 is TGTGCCAGCTCACCACCTCAGGTCCAAGAGACCCAGTACTTC.

The CDR3 loop reads CASSLSSVGELFF. DNA of the CDR3: TGTGCCAGCAGCTTAAGTTCGGTCGGGGAGCTGTTTTTT. This rearrangement joins TRBV7-3 to TRBJ2-2; D is unresolved. The CDR3 contains 13 residues. Per the germline V gene, CDR1 is SGHTA and CDR2 is FQGTGA. Trimming pared 1 base from V and 7 bases from J, leaving 7 bases between.

This chain connects TRBV15 to TRBJ2-3; no reliable D call. The CDR3 length is 12 residues. The germline gives CDR1 LNHNV, CDR2 YYDKDF (reference sequence). Between the trimmed V and J ends, which lost 2 bases and 2 bases, there was a span of 2 bases. DNA of the CDR3: TGTGCCACCAGCAGAATCACAGATACGCAGTATTTT. The encoded protein is CATSRITDTQYF.

CDR3 sequence reads: CASRGTVNNYGYTF. The DNA of the CDR3 is TGTGCCAGCAGGGGGACAGTAAATAACTATGGCTACACCTTC. The rearrangement uses TRBV6-1 and TRBJ1-2, with TRBD1 matching over 7 bases. J lost 1 base, V lost 6 bases, and 5 bases had no gene match. The CDR3 is 14 residues long. Looked up from germline, CDR1 is MNHNS and CDR2 is SASEGT.

The chain uses TRBV19 and TRBJ2-2, with D possibly matching TRBD2 (6 bases). CDR3 length: 15 residues. Germline V gene data show CDR1 as LNHDA and CDR2 as SQIVND (reference sequence). V dropped 6 bases and J dropped 3 bases, with 14 bases sitting between them. CDR3 coding DNA: TGTGCCAGTAGGGTACAGGCGGGGTACACCGGGGAGCTGTTTTTT. Translated: CASRVQAGYTGELFF. The whole variable domain, remainder taken from reference TRBV19 and TRBJ2-2, is DGGITQSPKYLFRKEGQNVTLSCEQNLNHDAMYWYRQDPGQGLRLIYYSQIVNDFQKGDIAEGYSVSREKKESFPLTVTSAQKNPTAFYLCASRVQAGYTGELFFGEGSRLTVL.

The chain recombines TRBV9 with TRBJ2-3, with D tentatively TRBD1 or TRBD2 (5 bases each). Per germline, CDR1 SGDLS and CDR2 YYNGEE. This CDR3 has 14 residues. V was pared by 2 bases and J by 2 bases, with 9 bases between. DNA of the CDR3: TGTGCCAGCAGCGTGGGGGTACACACAGATACGCAGTATTTT. This codes for CASSVGVHTDTQYF.

V and J are TRBV9 and TRBJ2-7, with 7 bases aligning to TRBD1. The J segment lost 11 bases and the V segment lost 0 bases, leaving 17 bases of the junction unmatched. The CDR3 runs to 16 residues. From germline, CDR1 is SGDLS and CDR2 YYNGEE. This chain's CDR3 is CASSVDVGIGDSCKYF. The CDR3 nucleotides are TGTGCCAGCAGCGTAGACGTAGGAATAGGGGACAGTTGCAAGTACTTC.

This clone has a single count. The chain uses TRBV30 and TRBJ1-3; 7 bases fit TRBD1. This CDR3 region has 15 residues. The junction had 6 bases not matched to a gene; V was cut back by 3 bases and J by 1 base. Germline CDR1 GTSNPN, CDR2 SVGIG (reference sequence). The CDR3 is CAWSPQGTSGNTIYF. As DNA, the CDR3 is TGTGCCTGGAGCCCACAGGGGACTTCTGGAAACACCATATATTTT. The complete variable domain, with remaining parts taken from reference TRBV30 and TRBJ1-3, reads SQTIHQWPATLVQPVGSPLSLECTVEGTSNPNLYWYRQAAGRGLQLLFYSVGIGQISSEVPQNLSASRPQDRQFILSSKKLLLSDSGFYLCAWSPQGTSGNTIYFGEGSWLTVV.

In DNA, the CDR3 is TGTGCTAGTGGTTTGGTACAGGGCAGGACTAATGAAAAACTGTTTTTT. Protein product: CASGLVQGRTNEKLFF. V is TRBV12-5 and J is TRBJ1-4, with D possibly TRBD1 on 6 matching bases. Germline values: CDR1 LGHNT, CDR2 FRNRAP. The ends were cut back, 0 bases at V and 2 bases at J, with 10 bases in the middle. The CDR3 is 16 amino acids.

The V and J genes are TRBV18 and TRBJ2-7, with TRBD1 identical over 9 bases. The CDR3 contains 14 residues. Germline CDR1 KGHSH, CDR2 LQKENI. The J segment lost 5 bases and the V segment lost 3 bases, leaving 5 bases of the junction unmatched. DNA of the CDR3: TGTGCCAGCTCACCCGGGACAGGGAGGAACGAGCAGTACTTC. This gives the protein CASSPGTGRNEQYF.

V gene TRBV11-2 combines with J gene TRBJ1-1; 9 bases map to TRBD1. Per germline, CDR1 SGHAT and CDR2 FQNNGV. Trimming at V came to 4 bases and at J to 1 base, leaving 4 bases not matched to a gene. CDR3 length: 15 amino acids. CDR3 sequence: CASSSGQGSNTEAFF. CDR3 DNA sequence: TGTGCCAGCAGCTCGGGACAGGGCTCGAACACTGAAGCTTTCTTT.

The chain is built from TRBV6-5 and TRBJ1-1; D is perhaps TRBD1 (5 bases). CDR3 length: 14 amino acids. The germline V and J ends were trimmed by 5 bases and 5 bases, with 15 bases remaining between them. Germline V gene data show CDR1 as MNHEY and CDR2 as SVGAGI. CDR3 DNA: TGTGCCAGCAGTGAAGACAGATCAAGAACTGAAGCTTTCTTT. It yields the protein CASSEDRSRTEAFF.

This clone was recorded once. The chain couples TRBV4-1 to TRBJ2-7; possible D gene TRBD2, 6 bases. The germline CDR1 and CDR2 sequences are MGHRA and YSYEKL. The length of the CDR3 is 13 residues. V was clipped by 0 bases and J by 12 bases, with 15 bases between them. CDR3 in amino acids: CASSQDSGVHAYF. CDR3 nucleotide sequence: TGCGCCAGCAGCCAAGATTCGGGGGTACACGCGTACTTC.

The chain has TRBV6-1 and TRBJ2-7; D is uncertain. This CDR3 is built from 14 residues. Germline lookup yields CDR1 MNHNS and CDR2 SASEGT. V lost 10 bases and J lost 0, with 16 bases in between. The CDR3 protein is CAISLTGLSYEQYF. The DNA for the CDR3 is TGTGCCATCTCTTTGACTGGCCTCTCCTACGAGCAGTACTTC.

The rearrangement links TRBV7-3 to TRBJ1-1; tentative D call: TRBD1 (5 bases). The germline V gene has CDR1 SGHTA and CDR2 FQGTGA. The V end lost 3 bases, the J end lost 1 base, and 9 bases lay between the germline ends. The CDR3 is 14 residues long. The DNA for the CDR3 is TGTGCCAGCAGCTTGGCAGGGTGGAACACTGAAGCTTTCTTT. It yields the protein CASSLAGWNTEAFF.

CDR3 nucleotide sequence: TGTGCCTGGAGTGATTACCGGGACAGGGGTCCCGGTCAGCCCCAGCATTTT. Amino acids: CAWSDYRDRGPGQPQHF. The rearrangement links TRBV30 to TRBJ1-5; TRBD1 matches 10 bases. J lost 6 bases, V lost 1 base, and 12 bases had no gene match. The CDR3 covers 17 residues. Looked up from germline, CDR1 is GTSNPN and CDR2 is SVGIG (reference sequence).

The chain combines TRBV19 with TRBJ1-4, with 7 bases lining up with TRBD1. Germline V gene sequence: CDR1 LNHDA, CDR2 SQIVND (reference sequence). CDR3 length: 16 amino acids. The trim removed 5 bases at V and 7 bases at J, leaving 13 bases unmatched. CDR3 coding DNA: TGTGCCAGTAGTGCCCCCTCAGGGGGGGCGAGTGAAAAACTGTTTTTT. Its protein product is CASSAPSGGASEKLFF.

The chain recombines TRBV30 with TRBJ2-2, with 12 bases aligning to TRBD2. CDR3 size: 16 residues. CDR1 is GTSNPN and CDR2 is SVGIG in the germline V gene (reference sequence). With V trimmed by 4 bases and J by 7 bases, 10 bases remained unmatched. The CDR3 loop is CAWNPGLAGGVGELFF. CDR3 bases: TGTGCCTGGAATCCGGGGCTAGCGGGAGGGGTCGGGGAGCTGTTTTTT.

The chain recombines TRBV5-1 with TRBJ1-2; no firm D call. Germline-derived CDR1 and CDR2 are SGHRS and YFSETQ. The ends were cut back, 4 bases at V and 0 bases at J, with 13 bases in the middle. The CDR3 is 15 residues long. Written as DNA, the CDR3 is TGCGCCAGCAGCAGGACTTCTCTTACTAACTATGGCTACACCTTC. This translates into CASSRTSLTNYGYTF.

The gene calls are TRBV5-7 and TRBJ1-3; unclear D gene. TRBV5-7 is labeled an ORF, and its function is uncertain. The CDR3 has 13 amino acids. The ends were cut back, 6 bases at V and 4 bases at J, with 11 bases in the middle. CDR3 bases: TGTGCCAGCACCCCCCGCGGAGGAAACACCATATATTTT. This gives the protein CASTPRGGNTIYF.

This chain connects TRBV11-2 to TRBJ1-1; D remains unclear. CDR3 length: 13 amino acids. Germline values: CDR1 SGHAT, CDR2 FQNNGV. The ends were cut back, 1 base at V and 3 bases at J, with 6 bases in the middle. The CDR3 loop is CASSLADYTEAFF. CDR3 nucleotides: TGTGCCAGCAGCTTAGCGGACTACACTGAAGCTTTCTTT.

The chain combines TRBV11-2 with TRBJ1-5; perhaps TRBD1 as D (5 bases). This CDR3 has 13 amino acids. V lost 5 bases and J lost 6, with 11 bases in between. CDR1 and CDR2 (germline): SGHAT, FQNNGV. The CDR3 sequence is CASSPQGRQPQHF. The CDR3 nucleotides read TGTGCCAGCAGCCCCCAGGGACGTCAGCCCCAGCATTTT.

CDR3 nucleotide sequence: TGTGCCAGCAGCTTGAGGGCGGGATCGATAGAGACCCAGTACTTC. Protein sequence: CASSLRAGSIETQYF. The rearrangement uses TRBV5-4 and TRBJ2-5; D perhaps matches TRBD2 (6 bases). The V gene's germline CDR1 is SGHNT and CDR2 YYREEE (reference sequence). This CDR3 spans 15 amino acids. The V end was cut by 1 base, the J end by 4 bases, with 14 bases between.

The rearrangement joins TRBV6-6 to TRBJ1-5; 8 bases align to TRBD1. Germline CDR1 is MNHNY and CDR2 is SVGAGI (reference sequence). Trimming removed 5 bases from V and 1 base from J; junction bases left unmatched: 4. The CDR3 has 15 amino acids. CDR3 residues: CASSQTGVSNQPQHF. The CDR3 region has the DNA TGTGCCAGCAGTCAGACAGGGGTGAGCAATCAGCCCCAGCATTTT.

A few counts support this clone. The DNA of the CDR3 is TGCGCCAGCAGCTTGGAGTCAGGGTTGAACAATGAGCAGTTCTTC. It specifies CASSLESGLNNEQFF. This rearrangement joins TRBV5-1 to TRBJ2-1; weak D call: TRBD1 (5 bases). The CDR3 covers 15 residues. Germline CDR1 and CDR2: SGHRS and YFSETQ. V lost 0 bases and J lost 5, with 12 bases in between. The variable domain in full, with the rest retrieved from reference TRBV5-1 and TRBJ2-1, is KAGVTQTPRYLIKTRGQQVTLSCSPISGHRSVSWYQQTPGQGLQFLFEYFSETQRNKGNFPGRFSGRQFSNSRSEMNVSTLELGDSALYLCASSLESGLNNEQFFGPGTRLTVL.

This chain links TRBV7-6 with TRBJ2-6; no clear D. The CDR3 covers 16 residues. Germline V gene data show CDR1 as SGHVS and CDR2 as FNYEAQ. V shed 5 bases and J shed 1 base, with 12 bases lying between them. CDR3 sequence (DNA): TGTGCCAGCAGCGATACCGTGCTATCTGGGGCCAACGTCCTGACTTTC. Translating it yields CASSDTVLSGANVLTF. Looking up the rest from reference TRBV7-6 and TRBJ2-6 gives the full variable domain: GAGVSQSPRYKVTKRGQDVALRCDPISGHVSLYWYRQALGQGPEFLTYFNYEAQQDKSGLPNDRFSAERPEGSISTLTIQRTEQRDSAMYRCASSDTVLSGANVLTFGAGSRLTVL.